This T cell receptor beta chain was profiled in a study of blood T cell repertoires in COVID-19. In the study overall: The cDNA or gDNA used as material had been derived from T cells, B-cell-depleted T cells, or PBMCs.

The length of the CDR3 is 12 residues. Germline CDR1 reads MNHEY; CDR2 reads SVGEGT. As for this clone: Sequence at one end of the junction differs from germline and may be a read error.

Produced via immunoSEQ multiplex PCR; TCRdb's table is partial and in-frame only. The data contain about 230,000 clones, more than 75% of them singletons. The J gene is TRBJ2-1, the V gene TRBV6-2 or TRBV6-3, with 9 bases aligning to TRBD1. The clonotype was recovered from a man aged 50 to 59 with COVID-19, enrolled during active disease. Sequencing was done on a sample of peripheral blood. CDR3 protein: CASSYIGQGKIF. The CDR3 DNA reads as TGTGCCAGCAGTTATATAGGACAGGGGAAGATCTTC.